The clone carrying this T cell receptor beta chain was detected ten times or more. Its matching antigen is unknown. The CDR3 consists of 17 residues. Per the germline V gene, CDR1 is SGHRS and CDR2 is YFSETQ. Trimming removed 3 bases from V and 6 bases from J; junction bases left unmatched: 16. The data were taken from a study of neurological immune-mediated disorders. Findings of the study overall: Multiple sclerosis patients had less TCR clonal expansion than even healthy controls, unlike HTLV-1-associated myelopathy. It was the repertoires of 18 of 34 multiple sclerosis patients that phylogenetic grouping placed in one related-CDR3 cluster, which is a possible signature.

Synthesis of cDNA was accomplished via 5'RACE employing 10-nucleotide random UMIs. MiXCR, run by TCRdb on the 5' RACE reads, gives a single entry per CDR3 protein. The table records roughly 52,000 distinct CDR3 sequences, more than 5% of them present only once. The sequenced sample consisted of CD4+ T cells from blood. The chain combines TRBV5-1 with TRBJ2-7, with 9 bases identical to TRBD1. This clonotype was sampled from a woman under 30 with multiple sclerosis. The CDR3 sequence: CASSSGGQGLGQSEQYF. The CDR3 bases are TGCGCCAGCAGCTCGGGGGGACAGGGTTTGGGGCAGAGCGAGCAGTACTTC.